The rows below give T cell receptor beta chains drawn from one sample of a study of blood T cells in healthy people across ages. TCRdb re-called the 5' RACE reads through MiXCR, storing one row per CDR3 protein. The profile shows over 1,200,000 distinct CDR3 sequences, 59% of them singletons. Material for sequencing was blood. The source is a man between 18 and 35 years old in good health. Each CDR3 is given with its conserved first and last residue.

>NA|TRBV5-6
CASRGTSGPFYEQYF
>TRBJ2-1|TRBV5-5
CASSLTAGEYNEQFF
>TRBJ1-5|TRBV6-5
CASRNGGMDNQPQHF
>TRBJ2-1|TRBV14
CASSPDYVNEQFF
>TRBJ1-2|TRBV19
CASRAVPGWSGYTF
>TRBJ1-2|TRBV4-3
CASSQVGVVPYGYTF
>NA|TRBV5-6
CASSPNRRNIQYF
>NA|TRBV18
CASSLTKYEQYF
>TRBJ1-1|TRBV12-3/TRBV12-4
CASSPRSASFEAFF
>NA|TRBV13
CASSLPLSETQYF
>TRBJ2-7|TRBV4-1
CASSQFISDEQYF
>TRBJ2-1|TRBV9
CASTRGPSNEQFF
>TRBJ1-2|TRBV5-4
CASSLERSGYGYTF